The 12 T cell receptor beta chains below were found in one sample sequenced in a study of control samples from healthy donors and cancer patients. The assay was immunoSEQ multiplex PCR, and TCRdb's table has in-frame clones only and misses some. Of about 120,000 clones in the sample, 89% were seen once. Sequencing input: blood. All receptors come from a man aged 45-65 years in good health.

In this sample, this clone turned up a few times. The germline gene is not matched at one end of the junction; a read error may be the cause. This chain uses TRBV5-1 with TRBJ2-3, with 9 bases lining up with TRBD2. Germline assignment: CDR1 SGHRS and CDR2 YFSETQ. This CDR3 has 15 residues. For the CDR3, the DNA is TGCGCCAGCCGCTTAGCGGGGGTGGCCACAGATACGCAGTATTTT. Translation gives CASRLAGVATDTQYF.

This clone showed up just once. The chain couples TRBV5-5 to TRBJ2-3, with 8 bases matching TRBD1. After removal of 4 bases from V and 0 bases from J, the junction contained 7 bases not matched to a gene. Looked up from germline, CDR1 is SGHKS and CDR2 is YYEKEE (reference sequence). The CDR3 runs 16 residues. The CDR3 spells CASSPSRTGSTDTQYF. The CDR3, as DNA: TGTGCCAGCAGCCCCAGTCGGACAGGGAGCACAGATACGCAGTATTTT.

The chain has TRBV6-6 and TRBJ1-6, with D possibly matching TRBD1 (5 bases). Germline V lookup: CDR1 MNHNY, CDR2 SVGAGI (reference sequence). Between the trimmed V and J ends, which lost 8 bases and 8 bases, there was a span of 10 bases. The CDR3 covers 12 residues. CDR3 residues: CASRGVDSPLHF. The CDR3 DNA is TGTGCCAGCCGGGGGGTGGATTCACCCCTCCACTTT.

The chain has TRBV7-2 and TRBJ2-7, with D perhaps TRBD1 (5 bases). The CDR3 is 14 residues long. From germline, CDR1 is SGHTA and CDR2 FQGNSA. The ends were cut back, 1 base at V and 0 bases at J, with 7 bases in the middle. The CDR3 DNA is TGTGCCAGCAGCTTAGACAGGAGCTCCTACGAGCAGTACTTC. This gives the protein CASSLDRSSYEQYF.

The V call is TRBV15, the J call TRBJ2-5; D unresolved. CDR3 length: 13 amino acids. The V gene's germline CDR1 is LNHNV and CDR2 YYDKDF (reference sequence). Between the trimmed V and J ends, which lost 1 base and 5 bases, there was a span of 8 bases. The CDR3 here is CATSRGAAETQYF. CDR3 nucleotides: TGTGCCACCAGCAGAGGGGCCGCCGAGACCCAGTACTTC. Filled out from reference TRBV15 and TRBJ2-5, the complete variable domain reads DAMVIQNPRYQVTQFGKPVTLSCSQTLNHNVMYWYQQKSSQAPKLLFHYYDKDFNNEADTPDNFQSRRPNTSFCFLDIRSPGLGDTAMYLCATSRGAAETQYFGPGTRLLVL.

V gene TRBV7-9 combines with J gene TRBJ1-2, with TRBD1 as a possible D gene (6 bases). This CDR3 has 14 residues. Germline V gene sequence: CDR1 SEHNR, CDR2 FQNEAQ (reference sequence). Trimming left V 5 bases short and J 6 bases short, with 16 bases between. In DNA, the CDR3 is TGTGCCAGCAGCGCGGCGACAGGATTGGATGGCTACACCTTC. Protein: CASSAATGLDGYTF.

The chain couples TRBV5-1 to TRBJ2-7, with D unresolved. The CDR3 covers 13 residues. Germline CDR1 SGHRS, CDR2 YFSETQ. Trimming cost V 0 bases and J 3 bases, with 7 bases left between them. CDR3 in DNA: TGCGCCAGCAGCTTGGTCGGAGACTACGAGCAGTACTTC. The encoded protein is CASSLVGDYEQYF.

This rearrangement joins TRBV6-6 to TRBJ2-1, with 8 bases matching TRBD2. In germline, CDR1 is MNHNY, CDR2 SVGAGI (reference sequence). V was pared by 6 bases and J by 4 bases, with 5 bases of the junction left unmatched. CDR3 length equals 14 residues. The CDR3 DNA follows: TGTGCCAGCAGCCCGGGACTAGTATACAATGAGCAGTTCTTC. Protein product: CASSPGLVYNEQFF.

V usage is TRBV7-2 and J usage is TRBJ2-3; perhaps D is TRBD1 or TRBD2 (5 bases each). This CDR3 is 14 amino acids long. V lost 5 bases and J 3 bases, leaving 12 bases between the germline ends. Germline V gene lookup returns CDR1 SGHTA and CDR2 FQGNSA. The CDR3 bases are TGTGCCAGCAGCGCCCGATGGGGGACAGATACGCAGTATTTT. Translating it yields CASSARWGTDTQYF.

The chain links TRBV5-6 to TRBJ2-4; tentatively, D is TRBD1 (6 bases). There are 13 residues in the CDR3. V lost 3 bases, J lost 5 bases, and 9 bases lay in between. CDR1 is SGHDT, CDR2 YYEEEE, per germline. CDR3 sequence: CASSSGQQNIQYF. The CDR3 coding sequence is TGTGCCAGCAGCTCCGGACAGCAAAACATTCAGTACTTC.

The chain combines TRBV11-2 with TRBJ2-2, with D perhaps matching TRBD1 or TRBD2 (6 bases each). Trimming removed 1 base at V and 5 bases at J, with 14 bases between. The CDR3 spans 16 residues. Looked up from germline, CDR1 is SGHAT and CDR2 is FQNNGV. CDR3 protein: CASSLVSGAGTGELFF. CDR3 coding DNA: TGTGCCAGCAGCTTAGTATCGGGGGCGGGAACCGGGGAGCTGTTTTTT.

The chain employs TRBV6-5 and TRBJ2-2; D perhaps matches TRBD2 (7 bases). The CDR3 sequence is 14 residues long. V was trimmed by 2 bases and J by 7 bases, leaving 11 bases between them. In germline, CDR1 is MNHEY, CDR2 SVGAGI. The CDR3 nucleotides read TGTGCCAGCAGTTACGGCGGGGGCCTCGGGGAGCTGTTTTTT. It specifies CASSYGGGLGELFF.